The 24 T cell receptor beta chains presented below share a single source sample, sequenced in a study of blood T cell repertoires in COVID-19. Sequencing was performed with immunoSEQ multiplex PCR; in TCRdb, only in-frame clones are kept and a portion is missing. The table includes about 210,000 clones, roughly 87% detected once. Sequenced sample: PBMCs or T cells enriched from blood (not recorded which). The receptors were gathered from a man aged 25 to 40 in a cohort exposed to, infected with or recovered from COVID-19 (not recorded which).

This chain links TRBV27 with TRBJ2-7; weak D call: TRBD2 (6 bases). Trimming stripped 5 bases from V and 4 bases from J, with 18 bases between. Germline V gene data show CDR1 as MNHEY and CDR2 as SMNVEV (reference sequence). This CDR3 comprises 15 residues. CDR3 residues: CASSVREGAGYEQYF. The DNA for the CDR3 is TGTGCCAGCAGTGTTAGGGAAGGGGCGGGGTACGAGCAGTACTTC.

This sequence joins TRBV7-8 and TRBJ2-1; D is uncertain. Germline CDR1 SGHVS, CDR2 FQNEAQ. Trimming removed 1 base from V and 9 bases from J, with 16 bases in between. The CDR3 consists of 15 residues. The CDR3 spells CASSLVDRGQLEQFF. The CDR3 region has the DNA TGTGCCAGCAGCTTAGTAGATCGCGGTCAGCTTGAGCAGTTCTTC.

The chain combines TRBV27 with TRBJ2-1; D perhaps matches TRBD2 (5 bases). Trimming cost V 2 bases and J 10 bases, with 15 bases left between them. Germline V gene lookup returns CDR1 MNHEY and CDR2 SMNVEV (reference sequence). This CDR3 comprises 14 residues. CDR3: CASSLGRSGVEQFF. CDR3 coding DNA: TGTGCCAGCAGTTTAGGGAGATCAGGAGTAGAGCAGTTCTTC.

This clone appeared a single time. The rearrangement uses TRBV5-4 and TRBJ1-1; no reliable D call. CDR1 and CDR2 (germline): SGHNT, YYREEE (reference sequence). V dropped 6 bases and J dropped 4 bases, with 16 bases sitting between them. This CDR3 comprises 14 residues. CDR3 bases: TGTGCCAGCAACGGCGTCGGGGAGGGCACTGAAGCTTTCTTT. Its translation: CASNGVGEGTEAFF.

There are many counts of this clone. This chain links TRBV7-8 with TRBJ2-5; 9 bases fit TRBD2. This CDR3 is built from 15 residues. From germline, CDR1 is SGHVS and CDR2 FQNEAQ. V was clipped by 3 bases and J by 5 bases; unmatched bases: 7. In nucleotides, the CDR3 is TGTGCCAGCAGCTTCGAGCGGGGGGATAGTGAGACCCAGTACTTC. Its translation: CASSFERGDSETQYF.

The CDR3 reads CASSLVGLPQTQYF. Here the CDR3 DNA reads TGTGCCAGCAGCTTAGTGGGACTCCCCCAGACCCAGTACTTC. The V and J genes are TRBV7-2 and TRBJ2-5, with TRBD2 as a possible D gene (6 bases). The CDR3 contains 14 residues. Germline V gives CDR1 SGHTA, CDR2 FQGNSA. Between the trimmed V and J ends, which lost 1 base and 6 bases, there was a span of 12 bases.

CDR3 bases: TGTGCCAGCAGTTTGGCGACAGGGGGAACTGAAGCTTTCTTT. This gives the protein CASSLATGGTEAFF. V and J are TRBV28 and TRBJ1-1, with 9 bases fitting TRBD1. The CDR3 consists of 14 residues. CDR1 and CDR2 (germline): MDHEN, SYDVKM. Unmatched junction bases numbered 4, after V lost 3 bases and J lost 5 bases.

The chain is built from TRBV7-9 and TRBJ2-3, with D perhaps matching TRBD1 (6 bases). The CDR3 spans 15 residues. Trimming shortened V by 2 bases and J by 2 bases, and 11 bases separated the two germline ends. Per germline, CDR1 SEHNR and CDR2 FQNEAQ (reference sequence). The chain's CDR3 is CASSLKGHPTDTQYF. The CDR3 region has the DNA TGTGCCAGCAGCTTAAAGGGACACCCCACAGATACGCAGTATTTT.

This chain joins TRBV6-5 and TRBJ2-3; TRBD1 is a possible D gene (5 bases). Germline V CDR1 and CDR2: MNHEY, SVGAGI. This CDR3 is 14 amino acids long. The germline V and J ends were trimmed by 2 bases and 4 bases, with 10 bases remaining between them. The CDR3 nucleotides read TGTGCCAGCAGTTACCAGGGTTGGGCAGATACGCAGTATTTT. Encoded protein: CASSYQGWADTQYF.

This chain uses TRBV24-1 with TRBJ2-1; 9 bases are a match to TRBD1. Germline V gives CDR1 KGHDR, CDR2 SFDVKD. After removal of 3 bases from V and 0 bases from J, the junction contained 5 bases not matched to a gene. The CDR3 extends over 17 amino acids. CDR3 sequence (DNA): TGTGCCACCAGTGATCCGGGGACAGGGAGCTCCTACAATGAGCAGTTCTTC. Translation gives CATSDPGTGSSYNEQFF.

The chain recombines TRBV5-1 with TRBJ2-7; 9 bases line up with TRBD2. The CDR3 has 15 residues. V dropped 1 base and J dropped 5; count of bases not matched to a gene: 7. Germline loops: CDR1 SGHRS, CDR2 YFSETQ. CDR3 coding DNA: TGCGCCAGCAGCTTGAGGGGGACTAGCATTGACGAGCAGTACTTC. Translated: CASSLRGTSIDEQYF.

Only a few counts were recorded for this clone. This chain connects TRBV11-2 to TRBJ1-2, with 11 bases identical to TRBD1. This CDR3 contains 14 residues. Looked up from germline, CDR1 is SGHAT and CDR2 is FQNNGV. Trimming at V came to 6 bases and at J to 9 bases, leaving 9 bases not matched to a gene. Here the CDR3 DNA reads TGTGCCAGCAGAGCAGGACAGGGGGCATATAGCTACACCTTC. Translating gives CASRAGQGAYSYTF.

The V gene is TRBV9, the J gene TRBJ1-1, with 10 positions matching TRBD1. The CDR3 is made up of 15 amino acids. The V gene end was trimmed by 3 bases and the J gene end by 5 bases; junction bases not matched to a gene: 7. The V gene's germline CDR1 is SGDLS and CDR2 YYNGEE. The CDR3 region is CASSGGQGYRTEAFF. In DNA, the CDR3 is TGTGCCAGCAGCGGGGGACAGGGGTATCGGACTGAAGCTTTCTTT.

The count of this clone is one. A read error may produce the germline difference seen at one junction end. This rearrangement joins TRBV4-3 to TRBJ2-5; D ambiguous. The CDR3 runs to 13 residues. Germline V CDR1 and CDR2: LGHNA, YSLEER. CDR3 sequence reads: CASSQGLQEAQYF. The CDR3 DNA reads TGCGCCAGCAGCCAAGGGCTCCAAGAGGCCCAGTACTTC.

This chain links TRBV24-1 with TRBJ1-2; no clear D gene. Germline V gene sequence: CDR1 KGHDR, CDR2 SFDVKD. V dropped 0 bases and J dropped 3 bases, with 7 bases sitting between them. The CDR3 is made up of 14 amino acids. Written as DNA, the CDR3 is TGTGCCACCAGTGATTTGAACGGTGACTATGGCTACACCTTC. Translated: CATSDLNGDYGYTF.

The sample holds one count of this clone. V is TRBV5-1 and J is TRBJ2-1; 9 bases agree with TRBD2. V gave up 4 bases and J gave up 6 bases; unmatched junction bases: 8. The germline gives CDR1 SGHRS, CDR2 YFSETQ. This CDR3 contains 15 residues. The CDR3 nucleotides read TGCGCCAGCAGCCATAGCGGGAGTTTTACCAATGAGCAGTTCTTC. Amino acid sequence: CASSHSGSFTNEQFF.

The CDR3 spells CASGTGGQPQHF. The CDR3 nucleotides are TGTGCCAGCGGGACAGGGGGTCAGCCCCAGCATTTT. The chain carries TRBV19 and TRBJ1-5; 11 nucleotides agree with TRBD1. Losses at the gene ends were 9 bases for V and 6 bases for J; bases not matched to a gene: 1. Germline CDR1 is LNHDA and CDR2 is SQIVND (reference sequence). CDR3 size: 12 residues.

The chain uses TRBV25-1 and TRBJ2-2; 8 bases line up with TRBD1. CDR3 size: 14 residues. Trimming cost V 9 bases and J 4 bases; bases outside gene matches: 7. Germline loops: CDR1 MGHDK, CDR2 SYGVNS. The CDR3 DNA reads as TGTGCCAGTCTAAAACAGGGGGTCACCGGGGAGCTGTTTTTT. It is translated as CASLKQGVTGELFF.

The chain employs TRBV28 and TRBJ2-5; 8 bases line up with TRBD2. Per germline, CDR1 MDHEN and CDR2 SYDVKM. The CDR3 runs to 16 residues. After removal of 4 bases from V and 5 bases from J, the junction contained 12 bases not matched to a gene. The CDR3 spells CASSSNTGLARETQYF. The CDR3 DNA follows: TGTGCCAGCAGTTCTAATACCGGACTAGCTCGGGAGACCCAGTACTTC. Combining the CDR3 with reference TRBV28 and TRBJ2-5 gives the whole variable domain DVKVTQSSRYLVKRTGEKVFLECVQDMDHENMFWYRQDPGLGLRLIYFSYDVKMKEKGDIPEGYSVSREKKERFSLILESASTNQTSMYLCASSSNTGLARETQYFGPGTRLLVL.

The V gene is TRBV7-2, the J gene TRBJ2-7; 11 positions agree with TRBD2. Trimming at V came to 5 bases and at J to 4 bases, leaving 19 bases not matched to a gene. The CDR3 totals 19 residues. CDR1 and CDR2 (germline): SGHTA, FQGNSA. This CDR3 is CASSPRAGTSGFLRYEQYF. The CDR3 nucleotides read TGTGCCAGCAGCCCCCGGGCTGGGACTAGCGGCTTCCTGAGGTACGAGCAGTACTTC.

The chain joins TRBV7-9 to TRBJ1-5; D gene unclear. The germline V gene encodes CDR1 SEHNR and CDR2 FQNEAQ (reference sequence). This CDR3 has 15 amino acids. Trimming took off 3 bases at V and 0 bases at J, with 9 bases between the two ends. The CDR3 DNA follows: TGTGCCAGCAGCTTCCGACGGAGTAGCAATCAGCCCCAGCATTTT. Its translation is CASSFRRSSNQPQHF.

The chain joins TRBV10-3 to TRBJ2-7, with no clear D. The V and J ends lost 5 bases and 1 base respectively, with 6 bases between them. The germline CDR1 and CDR2 sequences are ENHRY and SYGVKD. This CDR3 is 12 amino acids long. CDR3 residues: CAISSESYEQYF. For the CDR3, the DNA is TGTGCCATCAGTTCAGAATCCTACGAGCAGTACTTC.

The chain employs TRBV18 and TRBJ2-1, with D possibly TRBD1 on 5 matching bases. CDR3 length equals 15 residues. V dropped 3 bases and J dropped 3 bases, with 12 bases sitting between them. CDR1 and CDR2 from the germline V gene are KGHSH and LQKENI. CDR3 in amino acids: CASSPAGYSYNEQFF. CDR3 coding DNA: TGTGCCAGCTCACCGGCAGGGTATAGCTACAATGAGCAGTTCTTC.

The genes are TRBV19 and TRBJ1-1; tentative D call: TRBD1 (5 bases). V dropped 5 bases and J dropped 8 bases, with 21 bases sitting between them. CDR3 length: 15 amino acids. The germline CDR1 and CDR2 sequences are LNHDA and SQIVND (reference sequence). For the CDR3, the DNA is TGTGCCAGTAGTGTCACGGGGGGAAGGGTTCTCGAAGCTTTCTTT. Translating it yields CASSVTGGRVLEAFF.